These 32 T cell receptor beta chains were sequenced from one sample in a study of blood T cells in healthy people across ages. A J-beta primer mix and a sample-barcoded 5' primer were used in a second PCR of about 6 to 12 cycles. Using its own MiXCR run on the 5' RACE reads, TCRdb lists one record per CDR3 protein. The profile covers 650,000 to 1,000,000 distinct CDR3 sequences, with 46% appearing a single time and about a sixth taken by the ten largest. The source material was blood. These receptor sequences come from an elderly man in good health.

The chain is built from TRBV3-1 and TRBJ2-1; no definite D call. The germline gives CDR1 LGHDT, CDR2 YNNKEL (reference sequence). V gave up 2 bases and J gave up 15 bases, with 32 bases separating them. There are 18 residues in the CDR3. CDR3 region: CASSQRAGSPKLTHLPFF. CDR3 DNA sequence: TGTGCCAGCAGCCAAAGGGCCGGGTCGCCTAAATTAACCCATCTTCCGTTCTTC.

V gene TRBV7-9 combines with J gene TRBJ1-2; no clear D. V was cut by 5 bases and J by 8 bases, with 18 bases left in between. Germline CDR1 reads SEHNR; CDR2 reads FQNEAQ (reference sequence). The CDR3 is made up of 14 amino acids. CDR3 protein: CASSPPGIPTGYTF. For the CDR3, the DNA is TGTGCCAGCAGCCCTCCCGGGATCCCGACGGGCTACACCTTC. The entire variable domain, with the rest obtained from reference TRBV7-9 and TRBJ1-2, is as follows: DTGVSQNPRHKITKRGQNVTFRCDPISEHNRLYWYRQTLGQGPEFLTYFQNEAQLEKSRLLSDRFSAERPKGSFSTLEIQRTEQGDSAMYLCASSPPGIPTGYTFGSGTRLTVV.

DNA for the CDR3: TGTGCCTGGAGTAGGGGTCAGACGGGAAATCAGCCCCAGCATTTT. It encodes CAWSRGQTGNQPQHF. This chain joins TRBV30 and TRBJ1-5, with D perhaps TRBD1 (5 bases). The CDR3 has 15 residues. The ends were cut back, 2 bases at V and 4 bases at J, with 15 bases in the middle. Germline V lookup: CDR1 GTSNPN, CDR2 SVGIG (reference sequence).

J is TRBJ2-7 and V is TRBV6-5, with 16 bases aligning to TRBD2. The CDR3 length is 18 residues. V dropped 4 bases and J dropped 2; count of bases not matched to a gene: 8. CDR1 and CDR2 (germline): MNHEY, SVGAGI. The DNA for the CDR3 is TGTGCCAGCAGTTCAGGGACTAGCGGGAGGGCCGGACCCTACGAGCAGTACTTC. Translated, it gives CASSSGTSGRAGPYEQYF.

The sample holds a few counts of this clonotype. The rearrangement uses TRBV20-1 and TRBJ1-2; no firm D call. V was shortened by 5 bases and J by 4 bases, with 20 bases between the two germline ends. The length of the CDR3 is 15 residues. Germline-derived CDR1 and CDR2 are DFQATT and SNEGSKA (reference sequence). In DNA, the CDR3 is TGCAGTGCTCAAACAGTTCTTTATCTAGGCTATGGCTACACCTTC. This encodes CSAQTVLYLGYGYTF.

The table lists this clonotype with a few counts. The chain has TRBV20-1 and TRBJ2-3, with TRBD2 identical over 10 bases. This CDR3 region has 15 residues. After removal of 5 bases from V and 4 bases from J, the junction contained 9 bases not matched to a gene. Germline CDR1 and CDR2: DFQATT and SNEGSKA (reference sequence). The CDR3 coding sequence is TGCAGTGCTTCCGGACTAGCGGAGAGGGCAGATACGCAGTATTTT. It yields the protein CSASGLAERADTQYF.

The rearrangement uses TRBV28 and TRBJ1-1, with D possibly matching TRBD1 (6 bases). V dropped 6 bases and J dropped 5 bases, with 13 bases sitting between them. This CDR3 has 13 residues. Germline CDR1 and CDR2: MDHEN and SYDVKM. The CDR3 DNA follows: TGTGCCAGCAGCCCTGACAGGATGACTGAAGCTTTCTTT. This codes for CASSPDRMTEAFF.

This chain joins TRBV6-6 and TRBJ2-4; TRBD1 aligns across 7 bases. The J call is in doubt because the DNA end fits TRBJ2-7 better. From germline, CDR1 is MNHNY and CDR2 SVGAGI (reference sequence). This CDR3 comprises 14 residues. CDR3 coding DNA: TGTGCCAGCAGTTACAAGCAGGGGGAGTACGAGCAGTACTTC. Its translation is CASSYKQGEYEQYF.

The J gene is TRBJ1-2, the V gene TRBV10-3, with D possibly matching TRBD1 (5 bases). V was clipped by 3 bases and J by 1 base, with 9 bases between them. This CDR3 is built from 14 residues. Looked up from germline, CDR1 is ENHRY and CDR2 is SYGVKD. The CDR3, as DNA: TGTGCCATCAGTGAAGGGACGGGTAACTATGGCTACACCTTC. Amino acids: CAISEGTGNYGYTF.

For this clonotype: A much more abundant neighbour one base away suggests this may be a read error. This chain uses TRBV6-1 with TRBJ2-1, with 8 bases lining up with TRBD2. The CDR3 is made up of 14 amino acids. The V and J ends lost 6 bases and 4 bases, in that order; junction bases with no gene match: 5. Germline V CDR1 and CDR2: MNHNS, SASEGT. The CDR3 nucleotides read TGTGCCAGCAGGAGGACTAGCAGATACAATGAGCAGTTCTTC. Encoded protein: CASRRTSRYNEQFF.

The V and J genes are TRBV2 and TRBJ2-3; D possibly corresponds to TRBD2 (6 bases). Deletions cut 8 bases from V and 6 bases from J, with 18 bases between. CDR3 length: 14 residues. Germline V gene sequence: CDR1 SNHLY, CDR2 FYNNEI. Here the CDR3 reads CASQGLLPRDTQYF. The CDR3 DNA follows: TGTGCCAGCCAGGGACTCCTACCCCGGGATACGCAGTATTTT.

V usage is TRBV7-2 and J usage is TRBJ1-1; unclear D gene. V was clipped by 3 bases and J by 0 bases, with 11 bases between them. The CDR3 has 15 residues. Germline CDR1 SGHTA, CDR2 FQGNSA. The CDR3 is CASSLGPSLNTEAFF. For the CDR3, the DNA is TGTGCCAGCAGCTTGGGCCCGAGTTTGAACACTGAAGCTTTCTTT.

This clonotype was counted between two and nine times. V is TRBV11-1 and J is TRBJ2-1; D is possibly TRBD1 or TRBD2 (7 bases each). Germline-derived CDR1 and CDR2 are SGHAT and FQDESV (reference sequence). Between the trimmed V and J ends, which lost 1 base and 2 bases, there was a span of 15 bases. This CDR3 contains 17 residues. The CDR3 region has the DNA TGTGCCAGCAGCTTAGGCAGGGGGGGCCCAACCTACAATGAGCAGTTCTTC. This sequence encodes CASSLGRGGPTYNEQFF.

The chain uses TRBV7-8 and TRBJ1-2; the D gene is possibly TRBD1 (6 bases). Germline assignment: CDR1 SGHVS and CDR2 FQNEAQ. V dropped 0 bases and J dropped 8 bases, with 13 bases sitting between them. The CDR3 spans 14 residues. The CDR3 DNA reads as TGTGCCAGCAGCTTAGCTGGGGGGCTGTCCGGCTACACCTTC. Amino acids: CASSLAGGLSGYTF.

This clonotype was found many times. The CDR3 sequence: CSARGIRGGDEQFF. CDR3 nucleotide sequence: TGCAGTGCTAGAGGGATAAGAGGTGGGGATGAGCAGTTCTTC. This chain links TRBV20-1 with TRBJ2-1; no firm D call. CDR1 is DFQATT, CDR2 SNEGSKA, per germline (reference sequence). The V and J ends lost 1 base and 8 bases respectively, with 15 bases between them. The CDR3 is made up of 14 amino acids.

The chain has TRBV4-3 and TRBJ2-3; D ambiguous. CDR3 length: 14 residues. V was trimmed by 1 base and J by 2 bases, leaving 7 bases between them. CDR1 and CDR2 (germline): LGHNA, YSLEER. The CDR3 coding sequence is TGCGCCAGCAGCCAAGGGCAGCACACAGATACGCAGTATTTT. Residues: CASSQGQHTDTQYF.

The V gene is TRBV10-3, the J gene TRBJ2-1; D is possibly TRBD1 or TRBD2 (5 bases each). The V end lost 10 bases, the J end lost 4 bases, and 17 bases lay between the germline ends. This CDR3 has 14 residues. Germline V gene sequence: CDR1 ENHRY, CDR2 SYGVKD. The CDR3 is CATRDGRRYNEQFF. Here the CDR3 DNA reads TGTGCCACCCGGGACGGACGGCGGTACAATGAGCAGTTCTTC.

J is TRBJ2-1 and V is TRBV29-1, with TRBD2 matching over 7 bases. V trimming: 7 bases; J trimming: 3 bases; junction bases outside the gene matches: 6. The CDR3 has 13 amino acids. Germline V gives CDR1 SQVTM, CDR2 ANQGSEA. The CDR3 spells CSGGTTNYNEQFF. The CDR3 region has the DNA TGCAGCGGTGGGACTACCAACTACAATGAGCAGTTCTTC.

This clonotype was seen repeatedly, ten times or more. V usage is TRBV29-1 and J usage is TRBJ2-3; D unresolved. CDR1 is SQVTM and CDR2 is ANQGSEA in the germline V gene. There are 10 residues in the CDR3. Trimming took off 7 bases at V and 2 bases at J, with 4 bases between the two ends. In DNA form, the CDR3 reads TGCAGCGGCTACACAGATACGCAGTATTTT. Translated, it gives CSGYTDTQYF.

The chain joins TRBV5-6 to TRBJ2-3, with D perhaps TRBD1 (6 bases). CDR1 and CDR2 (germline): SGHDT, YYEEEE. The CDR3 loop spans 13 amino acids. V shed 4 bases and J shed 2 bases, with 8 bases lying between them. CDR3 in DNA: TGTGCCAGCAGCGGGGGCCCCACAGATACGCAGTATTTT. It encodes CASSGGPTDTQYF.

On this clonotype itself: Sequence at one end of the junction differs from germline and may be a read error. The chain recombines TRBV11-3 with TRBJ2-1; no clear D gene. The CDR3 totals 15 residues. Germline V gene data show CDR1 as SGHNT and CDR2 as YENEEA. The CDR3 DNA is TGTGCCAGCCGCCGGACGGTGAGCTCCTACAGTGAGCAGTTCTTC. This codes for CASRRTVSSYSEQFF.

With respect to this clonotype: A much larger clone lies a single base off, so this may be a read error. The chain is built from TRBV27 and TRBJ1-5; a possible D gene is TRBD1 (6 bases). Between the trimmed V and J ends, which lost 8 bases and 0 bases, there was a span of 20 bases. The germline gives CDR1 MNHEY, CDR2 SMNVEV (reference sequence). The CDR3 is 17 amino acids. CDR3 bases: TGTGCCAGCGGTGCAATCCGGGACATCTATAGCAATCAGCCCCAGCATTTT. Its protein is CASGAIRDIYSNQPQHF.

The chain recombines TRBV11-2 with TRBJ2-2, with D perhaps TRBD2 (5 bases). Trimming pared 5 bases from V and 0 bases from J, leaving 13 bases between. Germline CDR1 is SGHAT and CDR2 is FQNNGV. The CDR3 extends over 16 amino acids. In nucleotides, the CDR3 is TGTGCCAGCAGCGTCAACTTACTAGCGAACACCGGGGAGCTGTTTTTT. Protein product: CASSVNLLANTGELFF.

The V and J genes are TRBV14 and TRBJ2-3; D not resolved. The length of the CDR3 is 16 residues. Trimming pared 0 bases from V and 6 bases from J, leaving 16 bases between. Looked up from germline, CDR1 is SGHDN and CDR2 is FVKESK. The CDR3 loop reads CASSQEVGPPPDTQYF. CDR3 sequence (DNA): TGTGCCAGCAGCCAAGAGGTTGGACCCCCGCCGGATACGCAGTATTTT.

The chain is built from TRBV20-1 and TRBJ2-7, with D possibly called TRBD1 or TRBD2 (5 bases each). The V gene's germline CDR1 is DFQATT and CDR2 SNEGSKA (reference sequence). The V and J ends lost 6 bases and 6 bases respectively, with 18 bases between them. This CDR3 has 13 amino acids. The CDR3 DNA sequence: TGCAGTGCCCGTGACGGGGCGGCAGGCGAGCAGTACTTC. It translates to CSARDGAAGEQYF.

The chain is built from TRBV20-1 and TRBJ2-3; D remains ambiguous. Per germline, CDR1 DFQATT and CDR2 SNEGSKA (reference sequence). The CDR3 loop spans 15 amino acids. Trimming left V 1 base short and J 2 bases short, with 13 bases between. Here the CDR3 reads CSARGPRPITDTQYF. CDR3 bases: TGCAGTGCTAGAGGCCCCCGACCGATCACAGATACGCAGTATTTT.

The rearrangement uses TRBV9 and TRBJ2-4; D uncertain. The CDR3 is 9 amino acids. Per the germline V gene, CDR1 is SGDLS and CDR2 is YYNGEE. Trimming cost V 7 bases and J 13 bases, with 9 bases left between them. Written as DNA, the CDR3 is TGTGCCAGCTTACCCAACCAGTACTTC. Protein product: CASLPNQYF.

The chain joins TRBV4-2 to TRBJ1-1; D not resolved. Trimming left V 2 bases short and J 11 bases short, with 12 bases between. The CDR3 is made up of 12 amino acids. Germline values: CDR1 LGHNA, CDR2 YNFKEQ. The CDR3 nucleotides are TGTGCCAGCAGCCAATTGGGCCAGTCGGCTTTCTTT. Protein product: CASSQLGQSAFF.

This clonotype has ten or more counts. The V and J genes are TRBV10-3 and TRBJ1-5; TRBD1 might be the D (6 bases). From germline, CDR1 is ENHRY and CDR2 SYGVKD. This CDR3 is 12 amino acids long. Trimming shortened V by 10 bases and J by 4 bases, and 11 bases separated the two germline ends. CDR3 in DNA: TGTGCCAGCGACGACAGGAATCAGCCCCAGCATTTT. Its protein product is CASDDRNQPQHF.

The J gene is TRBJ2-5, the V gene TRBV27; D may match TRBD1 or TRBD2 (6 bases each). Germline V gene data show CDR1 as MNHEY and CDR2 as SMNVEV (reference sequence). The CDR3 has 15 amino acids. Trimming took off 5 bases at V and 4 bases at J, with 17 bases between the two ends. CDR3 protein: CASSPWGAIRETQYF. CDR3 coding DNA: TGTGCCAGCAGTCCCTGGGGGGCAATCCGAGAGACCCAGTACTTC.

The chain joins TRBV5-1 to TRBJ2-1; possible D gene TRBD1, 6 bases. The CDR3 is made up of 13 amino acids. Germline V gene sequence: CDR1 SGHRS, CDR2 YFSETQ. Trimming removed 4 bases at V and 10 bases at J, with 15 bases between. This CDR3 is CASSLGQPYEQFF. The CDR3 DNA reads TGCGCCAGCAGCCTTGGACAGCCCTACGAGCAGTTCTTC. Supplemented by reference TRBV5-1 and TRBJ2-1, the full variable domain reads KAGVTQTPRYLIKTRGQQVTLSCSPISGHRSVSWYQQTPGQGLQFLFEYFSETQRNKGNFPGRFSGRQFSNSRSEMNVSTLELGDSALYLCASSLGQPYEQFFGPGTRLTVL.

This clonotype has a handful of counts. A read error may be the cause here, since a much bigger clone is one base away. V usage is TRBV20-1 and J usage is TRBJ2-5; D is undetermined. The CDR3 loop spans 11 amino acids. The germline V gene encodes CDR1 DFQATT and CDR2 SNEGSKA (reference sequence). The V end lost 4 bases, the J end lost 11 bases, and 14 bases lay between the germline ends. CDR3 region: CSAMANEPQYF. The CDR3 DNA reads TGCAGTGCTATGGCAAATGAGCCTCAGTACTTC.